This T cell receptor (beta chain) was recorded in a study of blood T cell repertoires in COVID-19. About the research overall: The samples span acute and convalescent COVID-19 from the United States, Italy and Spain.

This clone was counted ten times or more. This table comes from immunoSEQ multiplex PCR, and its TCRdb copy is limited to in-frame clones, with some not included. The table has roughly 480,000 clones, about 88% seen once. The CDR3 runs to 14 residues. V was shortened by 1 base and J by 9 bases, with 13 bases between the two germline ends. Germline CDR1 and CDR2: SGHVS and FQNEAQ. The clonotype comes from a man aged 18 to 29 with COVID-19, enrolled during active disease. The specimen sequenced was peripheral blood. The J gene is TRBJ1-5, the V gene TRBV7-8; no firm D call. Here the CDR3 reads CASSLVGATGPQHF. DNA of the CDR3: TGTGCCAGCAGCTTAGTTGGAGCGACCGGGCCCCAGCATTTT.